This T cell receptor beta chain was sequenced during a study of cytomegalovirus exposure and HLA in healthy donors. Germline assignment: CDR1 MDHEN and CDR2 SYDVKM. CDR3 length: 14 residues. J gave up 3 bases and V 5 bases, and 7 bases lay outside the gene matches. Sequencing was performed with immunoSEQ multiplex PCR; in TCRdb, only in-frame clones are kept and a portion is missing. Of tens of thousands of clones listed, 92% were seen once; the top ten hold 1.3%. The V gene is TRBV28, the J gene TRBJ2-7, with 7 bases lining up with TRBD2. The sample was PBMCs. This receptor was obtained from a woman aged 18 to 35 in good health and CMV-seronegative. The CDR3 is CASSLPRGVYEQYF. The CDR3 DNA reads TGTGCCAGCAGTCTGCCCCGGGGGGTCTACGAGCAGTACTTC.